Each of the 22 T cell receptor beta chains below was sequenced from the same sample in a study of cytomegalovirus exposure and HLA in healthy donors. The PCR was carried out with 60 Vbeta primers and 13 Jbeta primers. Data came from immunoSEQ multiplex PCR; TCRdb stores just in-frame clones and leaves some out. Seen here are 150,000 to 200,000 clones, 10% to 15% observed once, and the top ten hold 7.5% to 10%. The sample was PBMCs. These receptors were collected from a man aged 45-65 years in good health and CMV-seropositive.

Regarding this clone: An end of the junction does not agree with germline; a read error may underlie this. This rearrangement joins TRBV5-1 to TRBJ1-6; D is ambiguous. This CDR3 spans 15 amino acids. In germline, CDR1 is SGHRS, CDR2 YFSETQ. The chain's CDR3 is CTSKQGSSYNSPLHF. The CDR3 coding sequence is TGCACCAGCAAACAAGGGAGCTCCTATAATTCACCCCTCCACTTT.

This clone was counted only a few times. This sequence joins TRBV5-5 and TRBJ1-5; 7 bases match TRBD1. Germline CDR1 SGHKS, CDR2 YYEKEE (reference sequence). Trimming took 4 bases from V and 6 from J; bases not matched to a gene: 4. The CDR3 runs 13 residues. In DNA form, the CDR3 reads TGTGCCAGCAGCCCACCAGGGGGTCAGCCCCAGCATTTT. This translates into CASSPPGGQPQHF.

This clone appeared once. An end of the junction does not agree with germline; a read error may underlie this. The chain links TRBV6-1 to TRBJ2-2; 9 bases align to TRBD1. The CDR3 covers 16 residues. Looked up from germline, CDR1 is MNHNS and CDR2 is SASEGT. CDR3 residues: CASSGGGQGFAGELLF. CDR3 nucleotide sequence: TGTGCCAGCAGTGGGGGGGGACAGGGATTCGCCGGGGAGCTGCTTTTT.

This clone showed up just a few times. V and J are TRBV19 and TRBJ2-7; no reliable D call. V dropped 1 base and J dropped 3 bases, with 10 bases sitting between them. CDR1 LNHDA and CDR2 SQIVND come from the germline V gene (reference sequence). The CDR3 totals 14 residues. This chain's CDR3 is CASSIGGSRYEQYF. The CDR3, as DNA: TGTGCCAGTAGTATAGGAGGCAGCCGCTACGAGCAGTACTTC.

This clone has just a few counts. The rearrangement uses TRBV19 and TRBJ2-2; 9 bases align to TRBD1. Looked up from germline, CDR1 is LNHDA and CDR2 is SQIVND (reference sequence). J gave up 2 bases and V 1 base, and 8 bases lay outside the gene matches. The CDR3 totals 18 residues. The CDR3 coding sequence is TGTGCCAGTAGTATAGGAGTAACAGGGGGCTACAACACCGGGGAGCTGTTTTTT. Its protein is CASSIGVTGGYNTGELFF. Drawing the rest from reference TRBV19 and TRBJ2-2, the complete variable domain is DGGITQSPKYLFRKEGQNVTLSCEQNLNHDAMYWYRQDPGQGLRLIYYSQIVNDFQKGDIAEGYSVSREKKESFPLTVTSAQKNPTAFYLCASSIGVTGGYNTGELFFGEGSRLTVL.

The sample holds a few counts of this clone. This chain joins TRBV9 and TRBJ1-1; no clear D gene. V gave up 3 bases and J gave up 4 bases, with 13 bases separating them. The CDR3 has 14 amino acids. Germline V gene lookup returns CDR1 SGDLS and CDR2 YYNGEE. The CDR3 DNA reads TGTGCCAGCAGCGCGAGGCTCCCGGGCACTGAAGCTTTCTTT. This gives the protein CASSARLPGTEAFF.

This rearrangement joins TRBV28 to TRBJ2-7, with a tentative D call TRBD1 (5 bases). V lost 2 bases and J lost 6, with 11 bases in between. From germline, CDR1 is MDHEN and CDR2 SYDVKM. This CDR3 contains 13 residues. Written as DNA, the CDR3 is TGTGCCAGCAGTTTAGGGCAGGGTACCGAGCAGTACTTC. Translating it yields CASSLGQGTEQYF.

V gene TRBV27 combines with J gene TRBJ1-6; no definite D call. The V gene lost 4 bases and the J gene lost 7 bases, with 17 bases spanning the gap. The CDR3 spans 16 residues. The germline gives CDR1 MNHEY, CDR2 SMNVEV (reference sequence). CDR3 DNA: TGTGCCAGCAGTTATGCCCCTCCGGGGTACAATTCACCCCTCCACTTT. Translating it yields CASSYAPPGYNSPLHF.

This clone came up once. This sequence joins TRBV6-1 and TRBJ2-5; 11 bases line up with TRBD2. Germline V CDR1 and CDR2: MNHNS, SASEGT. The length of the CDR3 is 17 residues. Trimming removed 1 base from V and 4 bases from J; junction bases left unmatched: 8. CDR3 sequence reads: CASSEGIAGGPRETQYF. CDR3 DNA sequence: TGTGCCAGCAGTGAAGGGATAGCGGGGGGGCCTAGAGAGACCCAGTACTTC.

This clone was observed a handful of times. The chain has TRBV28 and TRBJ1-2; D not certain. The CDR3 is 15 amino acids. Deletions cut 2 bases from V and 1 base from J, with 11 bases between. Germline CDR1 is MDHEN and CDR2 is SYDVKM. The DNA for the CDR3 is TGTGCCAGCAGTTTAGGTCACGGACTTAACTATGGCTACACCTTC. It encodes CASSLGHGLNYGYTF.

The rearrangement joins TRBV18 to TRBJ2-5, with TRBD1 identical over 7 bases. The CDR3 is 15 amino acids. Trimming at V came to 2 bases and at J to 2 bases, leaving 5 bases not matched to a gene. Per the germline V gene, CDR1 is KGHSH and CDR2 is LQKENI. CDR3 region: CASSPETGTQETQYF. CDR3 in DNA: TGTGCCAGCTCACCAGAGACAGGGACGCAAGAGACCCAGTACTTC.

In its sample, this clone was seen once. The chain recombines TRBV10-2 with TRBJ2-2; D is perhaps TRBD2 (7 bases). V lost 0 bases and J 2 bases, leaving 16 bases between the germline ends. CDR1 and CDR2 from the germline V gene are WSHSY and SAAADI. The CDR3 is 18 residues long. CDR3 protein: CASSESEGGIFNTGELFF. The CDR3 DNA reads TGCGCCAGCAGTGAGTCGGAGGGGGGGATTTTTAACACCGGGGAGCTGTTTTTT.

This chain connects TRBV4-1 to TRBJ2-2, with TRBD2 identical over 12 bases. CDR3 size: 18 residues. V dropped 0 bases and J dropped 2; count of bases not matched to a gene: 4. Germline lookup yields CDR1 MGHRA and CDR2 YSYEKL. The DNA of the CDR3 is TGCGCCAGCAGCCAAGATTCTAGCGGGGGGGCCAACACCGGGGAGCTGTTTTTT. Translating gives CASSQDSSGGANTGELFF.

The table lists this clone with a few counts. The genes are TRBV4-1 and TRBJ1-1, with D perhaps TRBD1 (5 bases). Trimming pared 0 bases from V and 10 bases from J, leaving 15 bases between. Germline assignment: CDR1 MGHRA and CDR2 YSYEKL. There are 14 residues in the CDR3. The CDR3 nucleotides are TGCGCCAGCAGCCAAGAGTCTGTGGGGGGGATAGCTTTCTTT. It codes for CASSQESVGGIAFF.

This clone was seen a handful of times. The chain is built from TRBV5-5 and TRBJ1-3; D is ambiguous. Per germline, CDR1 SGHKS and CDR2 YYEKEE (reference sequence). The CDR3 consists of 17 residues. Between the trimmed V and J ends, which lost 0 bases and 2 bases, there was a span of 15 bases. Here the CDR3 reads CASSLEELLAPGNTIYF. CDR3 in DNA: TGTGCCAGCAGCTTGGAAGAACTGCTTGCCCCTGGAAACACCATATATTTT. Combining the CDR3 with reference TRBV5-5 and TRBJ1-3 gives the whole variable domain DAGVTQSPTHLIKTRGQQVTLRCSPISGHKSVSWYQQVLGQGPQFIFQYYEKEERGRGNFPDRFSARQFPNYSSELNVNALLLGDSALYLCASSLEELLAPGNTIYFGEGSWLTVV.

There are a few counts of this clone. The rearrangement uses TRBV7-9 and TRBJ1-5, with TRBD1 as a possible D gene (5 bases). CDR1 is SEHNR, CDR2 FQNEAQ, per germline (reference sequence). This CDR3 is 13 amino acids long. V lost 8 bases to trimming and J lost 1 base, with 9 bases between them. The CDR3: CASGQGSNQPQHF. As DNA, the CDR3 is TGTGCCAGCGGTCAGGGAAGCAATCAGCCCCAGCATTTT.

The CDR3: CASSLGTGGYETQYF. CDR3 DNA: TGTGCCAGCAGCTTGGGGACAGGGGGCTACGAGACCCAGTACTTC. This chain joins TRBV5-4 and TRBJ2-5; TRBD1 aligns across 11 bases. The CDR3 covers 15 residues. Per the germline V gene, CDR1 is SGHNT and CDR2 is YYREEE (reference sequence). Trimming at V came to 0 bases and at J to 5 bases, leaving 3 bases not matched to a gene.

V gene TRBV5-3 combines with J gene TRBJ1-2; 8 bases align to TRBD1. TRBV5-3 is given ORF status, its function remaining uncertain. The CDR3 is made up of 14 amino acids. V shed 4 bases, J shed 2 bases, and the junction held 4 bases outside the gene matches. The CDR3 sequence is CARSPDRGNYGYTF. The CDR3 region has the DNA TGTGCCAGAAGCCCAGACAGGGGAAACTATGGCTACACCTTC.

The chain couples TRBV27 to TRBJ2-1; the D gene is possibly TRBD1 (6 bases). This CDR3 has 15 residues. Trimming took 5 bases from V and 7 from J, leaving 18 bases between them. CDR1 MNHEY and CDR2 SMNVEV come from the germline V gene (reference sequence). CDR3 nucleotides: TGTGCCAGCAGTAACCCCGGGACACGGGTTAATGAGCAGTTCTTC. Protein: CASSNPGTRVNEQFF.

This chain connects TRBV27 to TRBJ2-2, with D possibly being TRBD2 (6 bases). This CDR3 is 15 amino acids long. The ends were cut back, 3 bases at V and 4 bases at J, with 12 bases in the middle. CDR1 and CDR2 (germline): MNHEY, SMNVEV (reference sequence). The CDR3 sequence: CASSFSGRFTGELFF. The CDR3, as DNA: TGTGCCAGCAGTTTTAGCGGAAGATTCACCGGGGAGCTGTTTTTT.

The V call is TRBV23-1, the J call TRBJ1-6, with no clear D. TRBV23-1 qualifies as an ORF whose function is uncertain. This CDR3 region has 13 residues. Trimming stripped 4 bases from V and 11 bases from J, with 12 bases between. CDR3 in DNA: TGCGCCAGCAGTCCAGCGTTTCGGGCACCCCTCCACTTT. This translates into CASSPAFRAPLHF.

This clone was detected only a few times. The chain combines TRBV7-6 with TRBJ2-7; 7 nucleotides align to TRBD2. This CDR3 spans 15 amino acids. Germline V lookup: CDR1 SGHVS, CDR2 FNYEAQ. V shed 1 base and J 3 bases; nucleotides not matched to a gene: 6. DNA for the CDR3: TGTGCCAGCAGCTTAGATGCGGGGGTACGCTACGAGCAGTACTTC. Translating gives CASSLDAGVRYEQYF.